This paragraph reports one T cell receptor (beta chain). There is no known antigen for this receptor. Base qualities are missing; no much larger clone stands one base away. TCRdb records Illumina NovaSeq 6000 as the sequencer. Using 5'RACE with constant-segment primers, TCRalpha and TCRbeta cDNA libraries were constructed, with sample barcodes and unique molecular identifiers added in the process. Trizol reagent was used to extract RNA from every sample. The libraries were amplified in two PCR steps, and the second step added a second sample barcode and Illumina TruSeq adapters. Sequencing of the libraries was done on an Illumina NovaSeq, producing 2 x 150 bp paired-end reads. Processing in the source paper ran as follows. Demultiplexing of reads and collapsing into UMI-guided consensus sequences were performed with migec v1.2.7. Using mixcr v2.1.11, UMI consensuses were aligned to TRA and TRB V and J templates and then assembled into clonotypes. Expanded or contracted clonotypes were those called significant by both edgeR and NoisET, with noise models trained on biological replicates. For edgeR calls, the thresholds were a false discovery rate-adjusted p below 0.01 and a log2 fold-change of 1. PCA with hierarchical clustering of max-normalized trajectories of the 1000 most abundant clonotypes was used as exploratory dynamics analysis. Separately sequenced CD4+ and CD8+ repertoires were used to assign a CD4 or CD8 phenotype to each responding clone. The public reads were run again by TCRdb, first through fastp at Q25 and then through MiXCR, and only productive beta chains were kept. Rows with a matching CDR3 protein are joined into one entry that keeps the most common DNA and genes. TCRdb's processing, not the authors' own work, is the source of the V and J calls. The sample records 500,000 to 650,000 distinct CDR3 sequences, roughly a fifth of which are singletons. 7.5% to 9.5% of the sample is taken by the ten largest.

The data belong to a study of T-cell memory formation after mild COVID-19 (dated by TCRdb to the early 2020s). For the study in its entirety: TCR sequence clusters from the two donors were found to be largely donor specific. T-cell clones expanding and contracting after mild COVID-19 in two donors were tracked by longitudinal TCRalpha and TCRbeta repertoire sequencing. The cohort comprised two young, previously healthy adult volunteers, one female and one male. General findings and caveats noted by the study authors: Only a couple of mild cases were covered in the study, and larger cohorts including severe cases with pre-infection samples were considered necessary. SARS-CoV-2 specificity was not confirmed for the second-wave clones peaking on day 37. Clones that contracted from day 15 to 85 showed balanced CD4/CD8 phenotypes, whereas a second wave of clones that expanded from day 15 to 37 leaned towards CD4+. Contracting CD4+ clones appeared mostly in the CM and EM memory subsets, whereas CD8+ clones were enriched in EMRA. Some responding clones were detected in pre-infection memory, which suggested that pre-existing cross-reactive memory T cells had joined the SARS-CoV-2 response.

PBMCs were isolated by Ficoll-Paque density gradient centrifugation. Sequences were obtained from PBMCs or a T cell subset sorted from them (not recorded which). The sequence was obtained from an adult woman who had mild COVID-19 (a few samples of this study predate the infection). The sample titles of this study are shuffled in the database, so cell type and time point are left out; the donor was told from shared clones.

CDR3 protein: CASSVRGQSYNEQFF. The DNA sequence follows: TGTGCCAGCAGCGTAAGGGGACAGTCCTACAATGAGCAGTTCTTC. The sequence links TRBV9 to TRBJ2-1; TRBD1 lines up with 7 middle nucleotides. CDR1 and CDR2 are read off the germline V gene as SGDLS and YYNGEE. V trim: 1 base; J trim: 1 base; unmatched bases: 2. The CDR3 covers 15 residues, taking in both the cysteine and the phenylalanine. Of all the DNA, just the CDR3 is kept, 45 bases in frame from base 1. The entire variable domain, with the stretches around the CDR3 drawn from the reference TRBV9 and TRBJ2-1 proteins, is DSGVTQTPKHLITATGQRVTLRCSPRSGDLSVYWYQQSLDQGLQFLIQYYNGEERAKGNILERFSAQQFPDLHSELNLSSLELGDSALYFCASSVRGQSYNEQFFGPGTRLTVL.